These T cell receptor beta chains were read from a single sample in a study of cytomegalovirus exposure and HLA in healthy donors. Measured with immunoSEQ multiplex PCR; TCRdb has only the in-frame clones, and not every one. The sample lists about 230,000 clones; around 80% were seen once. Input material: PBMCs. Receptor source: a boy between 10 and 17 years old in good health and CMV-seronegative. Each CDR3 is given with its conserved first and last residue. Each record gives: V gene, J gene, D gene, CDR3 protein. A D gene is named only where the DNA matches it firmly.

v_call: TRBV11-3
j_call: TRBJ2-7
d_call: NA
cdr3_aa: CASSLLQRDFLSCEQYF

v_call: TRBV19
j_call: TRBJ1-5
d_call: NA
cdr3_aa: CASSIGRVRDNQPQHF

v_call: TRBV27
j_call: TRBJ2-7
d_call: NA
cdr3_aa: CASRPWREVYEQYF

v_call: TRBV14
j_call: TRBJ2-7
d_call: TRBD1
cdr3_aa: CASSRRDRGGEQYF

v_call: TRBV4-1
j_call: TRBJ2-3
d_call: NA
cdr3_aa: CASSQVGAGTDTQYF

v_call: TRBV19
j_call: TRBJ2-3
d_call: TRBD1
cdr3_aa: CASSLRDRESRDTQYF

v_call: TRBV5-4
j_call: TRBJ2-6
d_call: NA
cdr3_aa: CASSRTWGLGGANVLTF

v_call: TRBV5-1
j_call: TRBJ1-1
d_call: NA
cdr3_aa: CASSLTAVNTEAFF

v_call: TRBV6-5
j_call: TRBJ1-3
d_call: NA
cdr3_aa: CASSRFGAPLNTIYF

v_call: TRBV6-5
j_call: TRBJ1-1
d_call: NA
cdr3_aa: CASSSWLTEAFF

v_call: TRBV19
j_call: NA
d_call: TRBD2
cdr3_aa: CASSISLWASGVRPSYEQYF

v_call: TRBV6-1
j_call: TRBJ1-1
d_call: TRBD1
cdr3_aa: CASSRGQEEAFF

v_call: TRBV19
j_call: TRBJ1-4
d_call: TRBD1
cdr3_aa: CASSIEGKGALGKLFF

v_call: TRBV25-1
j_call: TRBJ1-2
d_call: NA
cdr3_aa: CASSEFRLTGNGYTF

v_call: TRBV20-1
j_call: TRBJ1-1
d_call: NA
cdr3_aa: CSGEQGTEAFF

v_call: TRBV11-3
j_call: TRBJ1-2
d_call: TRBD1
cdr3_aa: CASSLDGQGGYGYTF

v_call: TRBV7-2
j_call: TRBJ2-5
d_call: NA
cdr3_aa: CASSSIIGVGGTQYF